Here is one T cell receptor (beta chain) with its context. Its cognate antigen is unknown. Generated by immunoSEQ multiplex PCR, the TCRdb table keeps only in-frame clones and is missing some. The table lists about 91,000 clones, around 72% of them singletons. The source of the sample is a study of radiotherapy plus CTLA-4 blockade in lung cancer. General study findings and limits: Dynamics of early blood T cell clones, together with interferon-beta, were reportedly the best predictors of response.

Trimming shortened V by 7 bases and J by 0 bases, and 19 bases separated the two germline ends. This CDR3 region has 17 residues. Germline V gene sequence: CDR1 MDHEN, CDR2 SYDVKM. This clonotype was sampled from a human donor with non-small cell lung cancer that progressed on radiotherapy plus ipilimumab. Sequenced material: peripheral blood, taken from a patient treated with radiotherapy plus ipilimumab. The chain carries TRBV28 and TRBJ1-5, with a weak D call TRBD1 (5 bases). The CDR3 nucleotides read TGTGCCAGCAAAGGTTTGGGGGAGGGCTATAGCAATCAGCCCCAGCATTTT. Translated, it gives CASKGLGEGYSNQPQHF.